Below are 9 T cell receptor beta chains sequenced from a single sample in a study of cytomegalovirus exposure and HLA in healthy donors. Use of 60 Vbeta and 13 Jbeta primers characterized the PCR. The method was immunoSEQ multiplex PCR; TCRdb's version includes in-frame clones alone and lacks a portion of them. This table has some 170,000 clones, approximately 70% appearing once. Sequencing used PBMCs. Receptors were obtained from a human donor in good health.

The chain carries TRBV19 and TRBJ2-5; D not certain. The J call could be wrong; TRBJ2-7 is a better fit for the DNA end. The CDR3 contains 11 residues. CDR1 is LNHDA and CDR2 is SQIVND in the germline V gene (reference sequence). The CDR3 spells CASKGAYEQYF. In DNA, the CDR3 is TGTGCCAGTAAAGGAGCCTACGAGCAGTACTTC.

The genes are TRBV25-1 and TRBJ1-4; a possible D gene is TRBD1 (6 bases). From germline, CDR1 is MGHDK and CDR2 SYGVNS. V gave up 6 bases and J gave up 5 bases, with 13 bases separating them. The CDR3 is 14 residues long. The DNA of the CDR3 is TGTGCCAGCAGCCGAACAGGGTTAAATGAAAAACTGTTTTTT. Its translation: CASSRTGLNEKLFF.

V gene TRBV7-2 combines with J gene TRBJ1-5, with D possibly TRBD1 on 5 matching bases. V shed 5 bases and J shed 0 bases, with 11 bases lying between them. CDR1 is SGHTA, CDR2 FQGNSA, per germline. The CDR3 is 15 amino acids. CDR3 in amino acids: CASSAYQGSNQPQHF. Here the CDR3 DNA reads TGTGCCAGCAGCGCATATCAGGGTAGCAATCAGCCCCAGCATTTT.

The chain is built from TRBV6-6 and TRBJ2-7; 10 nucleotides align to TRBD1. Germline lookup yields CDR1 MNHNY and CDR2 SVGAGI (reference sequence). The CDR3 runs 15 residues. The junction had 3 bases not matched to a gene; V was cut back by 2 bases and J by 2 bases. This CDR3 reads CASSYGTGDAYEQYF. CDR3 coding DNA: TGTGCCAGCAGTTACGGGACAGGGGACGCCTACGAGCAGTACTTC.

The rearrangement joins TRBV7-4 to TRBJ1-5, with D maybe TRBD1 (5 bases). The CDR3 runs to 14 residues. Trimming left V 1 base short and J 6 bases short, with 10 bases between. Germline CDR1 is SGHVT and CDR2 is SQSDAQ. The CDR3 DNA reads TGTGCCAGCAGCTTAGAAGGCAGGGCTCAGCCCCAGCATTTT. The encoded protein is CASSLEGRAQPQHF.

The CDR3 nucleotides are TGTGCCAGCAGCCGACAGGGGAGGAATTCACCCCTCCACTTT. It is translated as CASSRQGRNSPLHF. The rearrangement links TRBV14 to TRBJ1-6; 8 positions match TRBD1. Trimming cost V 4 bases and J 7 bases; bases outside gene matches: 3. The CDR3 extends over 14 amino acids. Germline CDR1 reads SGHDN; CDR2 reads FVKESK. Full variable domain (rest looked up from reference TRBV14 and TRBJ1-6): EAGVTQFPSHSVIEKGQTVTLRCDPISGHDNLYWYRRVMGKEIKFLLHFVKESKQDESGMPNNRFLAERTGGTYSTLKVQPAELEDSGVYFCASSRQGRNSPLHFGNGTRLTVT.

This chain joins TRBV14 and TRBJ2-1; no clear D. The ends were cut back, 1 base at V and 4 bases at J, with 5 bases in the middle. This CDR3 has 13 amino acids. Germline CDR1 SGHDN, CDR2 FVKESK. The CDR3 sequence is CASSQGHYNEQFF. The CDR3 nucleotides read TGTGCCAGCAGCCAAGGGCATTACAATGAGCAGTTCTTC.

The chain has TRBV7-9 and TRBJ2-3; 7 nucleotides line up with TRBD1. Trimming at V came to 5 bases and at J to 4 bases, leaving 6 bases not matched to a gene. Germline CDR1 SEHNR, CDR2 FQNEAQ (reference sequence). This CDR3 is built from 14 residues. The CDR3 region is CASSPRQGSDTQYF. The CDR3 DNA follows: TGTGCCAGCAGCCCGAGACAGGGATCAGATACGCAGTATTTT. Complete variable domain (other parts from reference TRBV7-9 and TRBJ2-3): DTGVSQNPRHKITKRGQNVTFRCDPISEHNRLYWYRQTLGQGPEFLTYFQNEAQLEKSRLLSDRFSAERPKGSFSTLEIQRTEQGDSAMYLCASSPRQGSDTQYFGPGTRLTVL.

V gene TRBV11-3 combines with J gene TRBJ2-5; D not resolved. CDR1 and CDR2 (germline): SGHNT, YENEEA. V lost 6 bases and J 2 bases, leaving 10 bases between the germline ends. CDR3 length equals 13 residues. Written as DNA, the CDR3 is TGTGCCAGCAGTTACAGCAAGCAAGAGACCCAGTACTTC. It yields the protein CASSYSKQETQYF.